This T cell receptor (beta chain) was recovered during a study of blood T cell repertoires in COVID-19. Whole-study context: Collection of acute and convalescent COVID-19 samples took place in the United States, Italy and Spain. T cells, B-cell-depleted T cells, or PBMCs provided the cDNA or gDNA that served as material.

Authors' methods: Researchers report that nucleated cell counts were estimated from reference gene primer amplification. TCRdb's copy holds only in-frame clones and misses some; the assay was immunoSEQ multiplex PCR. D and trimming were read from the DNA, whereas the V and J calls and clone size are those reported in that table. In the table there are around 400,000 clones, around 87% of which are singletons. The Seattle patients joined while their infection was active and were tracked longitudinally afterward. Deletions cut 2 bases from V and 7 bases from J, with 12 bases between. CDR1 and CDR2 from the germline V gene are SNHLY and FYNNEI. The CDR3 has 15 residues.

The sequence was obtained from a woman in her fifties or sixties with COVID-19, enrolled during active disease. Specimen: peripheral blood. The chain recombines TRBV2 with TRBJ1-6, with a weak D call TRBD1 (5 bases). This CDR3 reads CASSEIYGGNSPLHF. CDR3 sequence (DNA): TGTGCCAGCAGTGAAATATATGGGGGGAATTCACCCCTCCACTTT.